This T cell receptor (beta chain) was obtained from a study of neurological immune-mediated disorders. Overall study findings and caveats: The phylogenetic placement of 18 of 34 multiple sclerosis patients' repertoires in one related-CDR3 cluster constitutes a possible signature.

The authors produced cDNA by 5'RACE using 10-nucleotide random UMIs. TCRdb analysed the 5' RACE reads with MiXCR anew, one entry per CDR3 protein. The table records roughly 60,000 distinct CDR3 sequences, 3.5% to 4.5% of them present only once. Libraries used 2 million unsorted PBMCs kept frozen in RNAlater. This clonotype showed up many times. What it recognizes is unknown. The sequence was collected from a woman aged 45-59 years with multiple sclerosis. The sequenced material came from PBMCs.

The CDR3 region has the DNA TGCAGCGTTGAGGGTAGAGATACGCAGTATTTT. Protein product: CSVEGRDTQYF. The chain combines TRBV29-1 with TRBJ2-3; no firm D call. Germline V gives CDR1 SQVTM, CDR2 ANQGSEA. Trimming cost V 3 bases and J 5 bases, with 6 bases left between them. The CDR3 runs to 11 residues.